These 20 T cell receptor beta chains were all obtained from the same sample, sequenced in a study of yellow fever vaccine responses in identical twins listed by TCRdb under 2018. The library was made by RT-PCR. Sequencing was performed on an Illumina HiSeq 2500. The public reads were run again by TCRdb, first through fastp at Q25 and then through MiXCR, and only productive beta chains were kept. CDR3 protein sequences are deduplicated, and each keeps its most common genes and DNA. The sample records 450 to 650 distinct CDR3 sequences, around 81% of which are singletons. The ten most abundant clones make up around 13% of the sample. Sample: T cells from blood (PBMCs), unsorted or a sorted subset (not recorded which), taken before or after yellow fever vaccination (not recorded which). The receptor set was obtained from a woman between 18 and 29 years old who received the yellow fever vaccine. Donor details come from another sample of the same person, matched by shared clones.

This clonotype was seen once. J is TRBJ1-2 and V is TRBV11-3; D is undetermined. Trimming pared 1 base from V and 8 bases from J, leaving 11 bases between. Germline loops: CDR1 SGHNT, CDR2 YENEEA. CDR3 length: 13 residues. The CDR3 here is CASSLAQIGGYTF. CDR3 nucleotides: TGTGCCAGCAGCTTAGCACAGATCGGGGGCTACACCTTC.

V gene TRBV6-4 combines with J gene TRBJ1-1; no reliable D call. This CDR3 comprises 13 residues. Between the trimmed V and J ends, which lost 2 bases and 3 bases, there was a span of 7 bases. Germline V lookup: CDR1 MRHNA, CDR2 SNTAGT. The CDR3 DNA follows: TGTGCCAGCAGTGACAGGGAGCACACTGAAGCTTTCTTT. It translates to CASSDREHTEAFF.

V is TRBV10-1 and J is TRBJ2-5, with D tentatively TRBD2 (5 bases). V was clipped by 0 bases and J by 5 bases, with 7 bases between them. This CDR3 contains 13 residues. CDR1 is WNHNN, CDR2 SYGVQD, per germline (reference sequence). The CDR3 nucleotides read TGCGCCAGCAGTGAGTCCGGGGTGGAGACCCAGTACTTC. Translation gives CASSESGVETQYF.

The sample holds one count of this clonotype. The J gene is TRBJ1-1, the V gene TRBV5-6; D not resolved. Trimming shortened V by 1 base and J by 1 base, and 5 bases separated the two germline ends. The CDR3 loop spans 13 amino acids. CDR1 and CDR2 from the germline V gene are SGHDT and YYEEEE. CDR3 loop: CASSLSENTEAFF. CDR3 DNA: TGTGCCAGCAGCTTGTCGGAGAACACTGAAGCTTTCTTT.

V is TRBV4-2 and J is TRBJ2-1; 7 bases align to TRBD1. Germline loops: CDR1 LGHNA, CDR2 YNFKEQ. The CDR3 is made up of 16 amino acids. J gave up 6 bases and V 1 base, and 9 bases lay outside the gene matches. CDR3 protein: CASSQGDRVGSNEQFF. In nucleotides, the CDR3 is TGTGCCAGCAGCCAAGGAGACAGGGTTGGGTCCAATGAGCAGTTCTTC.

This rearrangement joins TRBV11-1 to TRBJ2-1, with D perhaps matching TRBD1 or TRBD2 (5 bases each). The germline V gene encodes CDR1 SGHAT and CDR2 FQDESV (reference sequence). The CDR3 spans 15 residues. The V and J ends lost 4 bases and 4 bases respectively, with 14 bases between them. The CDR3 reads CASSSNYGAYNEQFF. In DNA form, the CDR3 reads TGTGCCAGCAGCTCGAATTACGGGGCTTACAATGAGCAGTTCTTC.

The V and J genes are TRBV2 and TRBJ2-1; unclear D gene. The CDR3 is 13 residues long. V lost 3 bases and J 6 bases, leaving 9 bases between the germline ends. The germline gives CDR1 SNHLY, CDR2 FYNNEI. CDR3 region: CASSDSRANEQFF. In DNA form, the CDR3 reads TGTGCCAGCAGTGATAGCCGTGCCAATGAGCAGTTCTTC.

The V gene is TRBV12-3 or TRBV12-4, the J gene TRBJ2-7, with D uncertain. The CDR3 extends over 13 amino acids. Between the trimmed V and J ends, which lost 6 bases and 0 bases, there was a span of 9 bases. As DNA, the CDR3 is TGTGCCAGCAGGCCCCAGAGCTCCTACGAGCAGTACTTC. This codes for CASRPQSSYEQYF.

In nucleotides, the CDR3 is TGTGCCAGCAGTGAAGGGACAGGGAGAAGCAATCAGCCCCAGCATTTT. It specifies CASSEGTGRSNQPQHF. This chain joins TRBV2 and TRBJ1-5; TRBD1 agrees at 8 bases. Germline-derived CDR1 and CDR2 are SNHLY and FYNNEI. The J segment lost 1 base and the V segment lost 1 base, leaving 3 bases of the junction unmatched. This CDR3 is built from 16 residues.

This clonotype occurred once. The J gene is TRBJ1-6, the V gene TRBV6-1, with D perhaps matching TRBD1 (6 bases). With 7 bases removed from V and 8 bases from J, the gap between germline ends came to 18 bases. From germline, CDR1 is MNHNS and CDR2 SASEGT. This CDR3 spans 15 amino acids. The CDR3 protein is CASTTAGALDSPLHF. The CDR3 DNA follows: TGTGCCAGCACCACAGCAGGGGCTCTCGATTCACCCCTCCACTTT.

The chain couples TRBV7-6 to TRBJ2-1; 8 positions agree with TRBD2. Trimming took 4 bases from V and 8 from J; bases not matched to a gene: 7. The length of the CDR3 is 14 residues. Germline CDR1 and CDR2: SGHVS and FNYEAQ. This CDR3 reads CASSSTSVGDEQFF. CDR3 nucleotides: TGTGCCAGCAGCTCGACTAGCGTTGGGGATGAGCAGTTCTTC.

The chain is built from TRBV4-2 and TRBJ2-1; 8 bases line up with TRBD2. The CDR3 contains 18 residues. The V gene end was trimmed by 0 bases and the J gene end by 5 bases; junction bases not matched to a gene: 12. The germline gives CDR1 LGHNA, CDR2 YNFKEQ. For the CDR3, the DNA is TGTGCCAGCAGCCAAGAGGTGGTGAGCGGGAGATCCCACAATGAGCAGTTCTTC. It encodes CASSQEVVSGRSHNEQFF.

The rearrangement uses TRBV12-5 and TRBJ2-7; D is unresolved. Trimming stripped 3 bases from V and 2 bases from J, with 2 bases between. CDR3 length: 11 amino acids. In germline, CDR1 is LGHNT, CDR2 FRNRAP. The CDR3 DNA follows: TGTGCTAGTGGTTTAACCTACGAGCAGTACTTC. Translated, it gives CASGLTYEQYF.

V gene TRBV2 combines with J gene TRBJ2-4, with TRBD2 matching over 10 bases. Germline V gene data show CDR1 as SNHLY and CDR2 as FYNNEI. The trim removed 1 base at V and 3 bases at J, leaving 3 bases unmatched. This CDR3 is built from 16 residues. Here the CDR3 reads CASSEVAGGLKNIQYF. Written as DNA, the CDR3 is TGTGCCAGCAGTGAAGTAGCGGGAGGCCTCAAAAACATTCAGTACTTC.

This chain joins TRBV4-1 and TRBJ2-1, with 11 bases fitting TRBD2. The trim removed 2 bases at V and 7 bases at J, leaving 4 bases unmatched. CDR1 is MGHRA and CDR2 is YSYEKL in the germline V gene. The CDR3 covers 15 residues. The CDR3 DNA is TGCGCCAGCAGCCAACTAGCGGGAGGTTTTAATGAGCAGTTCTTC. Residues: CASSQLAGGFNEQFF.

The chain couples TRBV5-8 to TRBJ1-2; TRBD1 agrees at 11 bases. The CDR3 has 13 residues. The junction had 8 bases not matched to a gene; V was cut back by 8 bases and J by 8 bases. Germline CDR1 SGHTS, CDR2 YDEGEE. CDR3 DNA: TGTGCCAGTCCAGGACAGGGGGCGAGCGGCTACACCTTC. This translates into CASPGQGASGYTF.

The rearrangement uses TRBV29-1 and TRBJ2-1; D not certain. Per the germline V gene, CDR1 is SQVTM and CDR2 is ANQGSEA. With 4 bases removed from V and 4 bases from J, the gap between germline ends came to 8 bases. This CDR3 is 12 amino acids long. Here the CDR3 reads CSVVGGYNEQFF. The CDR3 nucleotides are TGCAGCGTTGTGGGTGGATACAATGAGCAGTTCTTC.

The chain links TRBV19 to TRBJ2-1; no reliable D call. CDR1 is LNHDA and CDR2 is SQIVND in the germline V gene (reference sequence). Trimming removed 4 bases at V and 4 bases at J, with 8 bases between. The CDR3 has 13 amino acids. The CDR3 loop is CASSNEVYNEQFF. CDR3 DNA: TGTGCCAGTAGTAACGAGGTATACAATGAGCAGTTCTTC.

The genes are TRBV4-1 and TRBJ2-3, with D hard to call. The CDR3 extends over 14 amino acids. Trimming shortened V by 4 bases and J by 2 bases, and 10 bases separated the two germline ends. Germline V CDR1 and CDR2: MGHRA, YSYEKL. This CDR3 reads CASSPSVLTDTQYF. Here the CDR3 DNA reads TGCGCCAGCAGCCCGTCAGTCCTCACAGATACGCAGTATTTT.

This chain uses TRBV2 with TRBJ2-1; TRBD1 is a possible D gene (7 bases). The V and J ends lost 3 bases and 5 bases respectively, with 14 bases between them. The germline V gene encodes CDR1 SNHLY and CDR2 FYNNEI. CDR3 length: 15 residues. CDR3 bases: TGTGCCAGCAGTGACTACAGGGGACTGAACAATGAGCAGTTCTTC. Translation gives CASSDYRGLNNEQFF.